The sequence of this T cell receptor beta chain was determined in a study of shared T cell receptors in the human thymus. Profiling relied on immunoSEQ multiplex PCR, and the TCRdb table lists in-frame clones only, not all of them. There are about 610,000 clones in the sample; around 87% occur only once, and around 0.0099% lies in the top ten. A further study also used this sample, focusing on human thymus T cells. That investigation notes: Resections were taken during corrective heart surgery, and the thymus tissue came from these. What appeared biased in thymic and blood repertoires was the usage of V and J genes. What related research reported was that thymic repertoires overlapped highly among unrelated individuals.

The receptor was derived from a boy younger than two with a congenital heart defect. Sequencing used thymocytes.

The CDR3 DNA reads as TGTGCCAGCAGCTTGACTAGCGACAGCTCCTACAATGAGCAGTTCTTC. Encoded protein: CASSLTSDSSYNEQFF. This chain links TRBV11-2 with TRBJ2-1; TRBD2 agrees at 8 bases. J gave up 0 bases and V 3 bases, and 4 bases lay outside the gene matches. The CDR3 loop spans 16 amino acids. The germline CDR1 and CDR2 sequences are SGHAT and FQNNGV.